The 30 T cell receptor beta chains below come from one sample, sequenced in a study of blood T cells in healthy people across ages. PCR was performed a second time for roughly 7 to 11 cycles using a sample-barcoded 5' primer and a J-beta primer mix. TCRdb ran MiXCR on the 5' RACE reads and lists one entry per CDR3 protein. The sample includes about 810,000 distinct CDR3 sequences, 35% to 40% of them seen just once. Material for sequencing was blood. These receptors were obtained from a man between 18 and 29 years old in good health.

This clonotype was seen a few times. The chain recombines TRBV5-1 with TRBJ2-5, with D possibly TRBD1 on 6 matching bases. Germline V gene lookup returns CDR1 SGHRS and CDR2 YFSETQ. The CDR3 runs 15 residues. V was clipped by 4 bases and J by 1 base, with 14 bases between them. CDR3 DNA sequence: TGCGCCAGCAGCGTCTCTACAGGGACCCAAGAGACCCAGTACTTC. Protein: CASSVSTGTQETQYF.

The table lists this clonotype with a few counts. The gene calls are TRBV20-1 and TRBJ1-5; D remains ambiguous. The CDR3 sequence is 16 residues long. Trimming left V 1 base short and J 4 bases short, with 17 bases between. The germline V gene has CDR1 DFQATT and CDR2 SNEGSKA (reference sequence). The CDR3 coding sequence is TGCAGTGCTAGAGTTAACCACCCACAAGAAAATCAGCCCCAGCATTTT. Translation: CSARVNHPQENQPQHF.

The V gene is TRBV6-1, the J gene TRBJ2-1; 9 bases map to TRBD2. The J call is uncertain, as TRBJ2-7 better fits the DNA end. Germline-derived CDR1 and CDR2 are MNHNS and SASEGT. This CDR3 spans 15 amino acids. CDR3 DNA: TGTGCCAGCAGTGAGGTAGCGGGGGTTTACAATGAGCAGTACTTC. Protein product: CASSEVAGVYNEQYF.

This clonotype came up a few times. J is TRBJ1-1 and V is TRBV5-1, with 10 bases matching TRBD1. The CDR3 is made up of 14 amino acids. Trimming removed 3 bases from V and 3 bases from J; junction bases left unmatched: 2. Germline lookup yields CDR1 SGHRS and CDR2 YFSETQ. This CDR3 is CASSSGQGDTEAFF. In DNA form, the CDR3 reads TGCGCCAGCAGCTCCGGACAGGGGGACACTGAAGCTTTCTTT.

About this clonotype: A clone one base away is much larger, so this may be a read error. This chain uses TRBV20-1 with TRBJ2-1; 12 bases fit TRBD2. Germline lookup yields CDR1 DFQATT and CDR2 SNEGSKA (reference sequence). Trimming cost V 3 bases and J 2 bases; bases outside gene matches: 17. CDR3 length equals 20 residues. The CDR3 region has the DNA TGCAGTGCTAGCCTTTATGGGCTAGCGGGGGGGCAGATGGCCTACAATGAGCAGTTCTTC. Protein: CSASLYGLAGGQMAYNEQFF.

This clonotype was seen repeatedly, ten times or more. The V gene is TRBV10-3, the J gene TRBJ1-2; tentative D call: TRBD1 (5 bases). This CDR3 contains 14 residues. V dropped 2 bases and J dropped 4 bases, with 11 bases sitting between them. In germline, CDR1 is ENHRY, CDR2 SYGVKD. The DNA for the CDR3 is TGTGCCATCAGTGAGACGGCAGGGTTCTATGGCTACACCTTC. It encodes CAISETAGFYGYTF.

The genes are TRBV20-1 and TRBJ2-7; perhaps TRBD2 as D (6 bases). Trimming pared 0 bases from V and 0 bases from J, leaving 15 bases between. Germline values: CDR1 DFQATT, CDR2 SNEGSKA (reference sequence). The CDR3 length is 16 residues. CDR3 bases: TGCAGTGCTAGAGATTTCGGAGGGCCATTCTCCTACGAGCAGTACTTC. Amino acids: CSARDFGGPFSYEQYF.

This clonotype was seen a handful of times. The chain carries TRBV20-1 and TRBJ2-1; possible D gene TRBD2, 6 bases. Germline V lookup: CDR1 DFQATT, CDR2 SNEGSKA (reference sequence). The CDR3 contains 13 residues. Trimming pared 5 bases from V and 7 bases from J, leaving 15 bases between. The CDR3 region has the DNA TGCAGTGCTCTCGTCAGACTAGAGAATGAGCAGTTCTTC. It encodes CSALVRLENEQFF.

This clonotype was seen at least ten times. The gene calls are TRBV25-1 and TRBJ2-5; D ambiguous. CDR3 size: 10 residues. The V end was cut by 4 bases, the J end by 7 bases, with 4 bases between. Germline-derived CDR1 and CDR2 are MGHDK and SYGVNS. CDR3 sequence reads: CASSGGTQYF. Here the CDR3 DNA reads TGTGCCAGCAGTGGGGGGACCCAGTACTTC.

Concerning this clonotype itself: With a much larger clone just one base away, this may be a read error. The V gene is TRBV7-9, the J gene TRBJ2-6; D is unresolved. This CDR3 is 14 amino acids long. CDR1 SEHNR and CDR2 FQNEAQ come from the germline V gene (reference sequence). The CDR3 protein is CTSLRSSGANVLTF. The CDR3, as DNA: TGTACCAGCCTCAGGAGCTCTGGGGCCAACGTCCTGACTTTC.

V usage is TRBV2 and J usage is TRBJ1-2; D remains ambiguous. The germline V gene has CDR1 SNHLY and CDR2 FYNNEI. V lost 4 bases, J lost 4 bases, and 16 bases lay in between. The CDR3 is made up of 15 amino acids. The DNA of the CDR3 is TGTGCCAGCAGTGTTATGGCCGAGGGTCCCTATGGCTACACCTTC. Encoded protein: CASSVMAEGPYGYTF.

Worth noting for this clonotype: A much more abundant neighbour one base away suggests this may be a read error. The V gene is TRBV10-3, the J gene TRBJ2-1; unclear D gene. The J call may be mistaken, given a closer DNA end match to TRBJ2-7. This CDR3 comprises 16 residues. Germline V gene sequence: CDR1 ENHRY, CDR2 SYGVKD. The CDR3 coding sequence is TGTGCCAACAGTGAGAAAGCAGTAGAGGACTCCTACGAGCAGTACTTC. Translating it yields CANSEKAVEDSYEQYF.

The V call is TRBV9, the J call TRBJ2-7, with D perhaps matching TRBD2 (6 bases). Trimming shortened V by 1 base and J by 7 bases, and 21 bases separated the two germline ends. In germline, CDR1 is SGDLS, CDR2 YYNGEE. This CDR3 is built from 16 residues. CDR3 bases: TGTGCCAGCAGCGTATTCCGGGACTCCCCTCGCAATGAGCAGTACTTC. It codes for CASSVFRDSPRNEQYF.

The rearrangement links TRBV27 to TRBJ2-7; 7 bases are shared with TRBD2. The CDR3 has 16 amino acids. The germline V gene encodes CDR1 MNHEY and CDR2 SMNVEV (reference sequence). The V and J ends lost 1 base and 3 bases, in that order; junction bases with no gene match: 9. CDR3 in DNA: TGTGCCAGCAGTTTATTGGTGGGGGGGAGTCTCTACGAGCAGTACTTC. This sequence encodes CASSLLVGGSLYEQYF.

The CDR3 DNA reads TGCGCCAGCAGCCCCCGAGGGGGGGTGACTGAAGCTTTCTTT. It encodes CASSPRGGVTEAFF. This sequence joins TRBV4-3 and TRBJ1-1; possibly TRBD1 for D (6 bases). Germline V gene sequence: CDR1 LGHNA, CDR2 YSLEER. There are 14 residues in the CDR3. Trimming pared 4 bases from V and 5 bases from J, leaving 14 bases between.

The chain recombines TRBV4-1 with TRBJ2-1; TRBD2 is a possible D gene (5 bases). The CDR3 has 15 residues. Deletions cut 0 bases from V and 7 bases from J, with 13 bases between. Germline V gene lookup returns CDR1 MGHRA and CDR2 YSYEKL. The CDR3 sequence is CASSQEGAAGNEQFF. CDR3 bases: TGCGCCAGCAGCCAAGAGGGAGCTGCCGGGAATGAGCAGTTCTTC.

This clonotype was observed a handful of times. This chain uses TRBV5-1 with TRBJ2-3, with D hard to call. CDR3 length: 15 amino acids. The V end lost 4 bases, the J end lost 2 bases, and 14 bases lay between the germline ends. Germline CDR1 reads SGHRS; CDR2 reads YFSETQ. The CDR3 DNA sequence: TGCGCCAGCAGCATAAGTCTAGAGACCACAGATACGCAGTATTTT. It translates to CASSISLETTDTQYF.

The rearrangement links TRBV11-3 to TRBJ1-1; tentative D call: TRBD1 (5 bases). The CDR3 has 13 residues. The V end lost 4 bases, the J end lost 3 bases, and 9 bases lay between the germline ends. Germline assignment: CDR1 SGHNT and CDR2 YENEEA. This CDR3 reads CASSSGWHTEAFF. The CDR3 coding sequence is TGTGCCAGCAGCTCAGGGTGGCACACTGAAGCTTTCTTT.

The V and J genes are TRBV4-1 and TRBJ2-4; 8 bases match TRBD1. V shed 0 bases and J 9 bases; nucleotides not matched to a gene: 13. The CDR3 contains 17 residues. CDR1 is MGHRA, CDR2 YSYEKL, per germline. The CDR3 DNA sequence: TGCGCCAGCAGCCAAGATCAGGGGGCCGGTGGCCTTTCCATTCAGTACTTC. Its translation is CASSQDQGAGGLSIQYF.

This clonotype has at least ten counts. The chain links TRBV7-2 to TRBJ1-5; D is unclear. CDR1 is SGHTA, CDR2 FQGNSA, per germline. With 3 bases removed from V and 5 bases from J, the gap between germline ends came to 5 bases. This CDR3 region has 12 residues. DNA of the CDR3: TGTGCCAGCAGCTTCTCGGATCAGCCCCAGCATTTT. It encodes CASSFSDQPQHF.

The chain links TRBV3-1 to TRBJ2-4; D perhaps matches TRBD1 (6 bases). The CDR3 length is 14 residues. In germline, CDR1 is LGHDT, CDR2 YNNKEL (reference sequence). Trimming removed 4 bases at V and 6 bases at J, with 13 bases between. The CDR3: CASSPDRWGNIQYF. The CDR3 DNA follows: TGTGCCAGCAGCCCCGACAGGTGGGGAAACATTCAGTACTTC. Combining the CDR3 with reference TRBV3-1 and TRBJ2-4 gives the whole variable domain DTAVSQTPKYLVTQMGNDKSIKCEQNLGHDTMYWYKQDSKKFLKIMFSYNNKELIINETVPNRFSPKSPDKAHLNLHINSLELGDSAVYFCASSPDRWGNIQYFGAGTRLSVL.

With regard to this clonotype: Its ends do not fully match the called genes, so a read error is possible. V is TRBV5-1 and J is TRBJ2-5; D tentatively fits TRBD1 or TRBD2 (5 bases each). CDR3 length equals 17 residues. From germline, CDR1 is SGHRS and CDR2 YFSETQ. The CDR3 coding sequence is TGCGCCAGCAACTTGACGGGGTCCCTTGGGGCTAACAATGAGCAGTACTTC. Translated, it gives CASNLTGSLGANNEQYF.

The CDR3 protein is CSASAGTGRIATNEKLFF. The CDR3 nucleotides read TGCAGTGCTAGTGCGGGGACAGGTCGTATCGCAACTAATGAAAAACTGTTTTTT. The genes are TRBV20-1 and TRBJ1-4, with 8 bases lining up with TRBD1. Unmatched junction bases numbered 12, after V lost 3 bases and J lost 0 bases. The CDR3 runs to 18 residues. Germline CDR1 and CDR2: DFQATT and SNEGSKA (reference sequence).

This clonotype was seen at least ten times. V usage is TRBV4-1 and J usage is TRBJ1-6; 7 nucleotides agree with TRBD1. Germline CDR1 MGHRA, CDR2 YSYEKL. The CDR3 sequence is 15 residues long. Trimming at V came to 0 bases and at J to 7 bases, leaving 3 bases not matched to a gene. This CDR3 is CASSQEGQKNSPLHF. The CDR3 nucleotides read TGCGCCAGCAGCCAAGAGGGACAGAAGAATTCACCCCTCCACTTT.

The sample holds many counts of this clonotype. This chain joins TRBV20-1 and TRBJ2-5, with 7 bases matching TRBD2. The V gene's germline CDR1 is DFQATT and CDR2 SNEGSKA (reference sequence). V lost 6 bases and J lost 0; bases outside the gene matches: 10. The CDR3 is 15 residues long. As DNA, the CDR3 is TGCAGTGCCCCCCGCAGCGGGGCGTACCAAGAGACCCAGTACTTC. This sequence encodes CSAPRSGAYQETQYF.

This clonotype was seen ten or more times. CDR3 sequence reads: CASSTRQSPHEQYF. As DNA, the CDR3 is TGTGCCAGCAGTACGCGACAGAGCCCACACGAGCAGTACTTC. The chain is built from TRBV6-5 and TRBJ2-7; D possibly corresponds to TRBD1 (5 bases). Between the trimmed V and J ends, which lost 5 bases and 5 bases, there was a span of 16 bases. Germline lookup yields CDR1 MNHEY and CDR2 SVGAGI. CDR3 size: 14 residues.

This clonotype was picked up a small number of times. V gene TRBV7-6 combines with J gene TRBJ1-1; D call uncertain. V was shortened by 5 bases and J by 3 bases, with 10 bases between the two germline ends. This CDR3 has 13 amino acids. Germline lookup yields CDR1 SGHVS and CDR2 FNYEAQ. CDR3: CASSHFADTEAFF. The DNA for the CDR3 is TGTGCCAGCAGCCACTTTGCGGACACTGAAGCTTTCTTT.

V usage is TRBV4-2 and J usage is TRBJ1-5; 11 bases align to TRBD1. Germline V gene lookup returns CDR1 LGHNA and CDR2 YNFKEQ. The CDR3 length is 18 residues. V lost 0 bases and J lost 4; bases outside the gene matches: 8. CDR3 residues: CASSQEAVGTGGNQPQHF. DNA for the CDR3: TGTGCCAGCAGCCAAGAGGCTGTGGGGACAGGGGGGAATCAGCCCCAGCATTTT.

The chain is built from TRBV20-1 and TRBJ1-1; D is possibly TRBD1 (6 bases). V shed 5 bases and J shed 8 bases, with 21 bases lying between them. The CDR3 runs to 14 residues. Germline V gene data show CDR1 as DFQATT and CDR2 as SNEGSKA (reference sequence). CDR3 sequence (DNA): TGCAGTGCTCGGGACACCCCAACGGTCGAAGAAGCTTTCTTT. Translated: CSARDTPTVEEAFF.

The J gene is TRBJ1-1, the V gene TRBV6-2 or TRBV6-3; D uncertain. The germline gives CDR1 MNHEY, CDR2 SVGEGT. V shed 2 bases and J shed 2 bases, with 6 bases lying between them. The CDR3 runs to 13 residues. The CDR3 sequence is CASSYRPNTEAFF. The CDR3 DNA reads TGTGCCAGCAGTTACAGGCCTAACACTGAAGCTTTCTTT.